Listed below are T cell receptor beta chains from one sample, sequenced in a study of blood T cell repertoires in COVID-19. Here immunoSEQ multiplex PCR was the method, and the copy in TCRdb shows in-frame clones only, minus some. Altogether a few hundred thousand clones are present, less than 95% being singletons, with the ten largest covering about 0.57%. The specimen was PBMCs or T cells enriched from blood (not recorded which). All receptors derive from a man aged 18 to 29 who had recovered from COVID-19. CDR3s include the opening cysteine and the closing phenylalanine or tryptophan. The order of the fields is CDR3 DNA, CDR3 protein, V gene, clone size, D gene, J gene. The D gene is left open where the match is weak. Rows may omit the clone size; those that give it use once, few, many or a size class.

CDR3nt: TGTGCCAGTAGTATGACTAGCACAGATACGCAGTATTTT
CDR3aa: CASSMTSTDTQYF
v_gene: TRBV19
abundance: NA
d_gene: NA
j_gene: TRBJ2-3

CDR3nt: TGCGCCAGCAGCCAACGCATAGTTAGCAATCAGCCCCAGCATTTT
CDR3aa: CASSQRIVSNQPQHF
v_gene: TRBV4-1
abundance: once
d_gene: NA
j_gene: TRBJ1-5

CDR3nt: TGTGCCAGTAGCCAACAGGGGGCCAGGCAGCCCCAGCATTTT
CDR3aa: CASSQQGARQPQHF
v_gene: TRBV19
abundance: NA
d_gene: TRBD1
j_gene: TRBJ1-5

CDR3nt: TGTGCCACCAGTGTCCCGAGGGCGACACGGAAGAATCAGCCCCAGCATTTT
CDR3aa: CATSVPRATRKNQPQHF
v_gene: TRBV24-1
abundance: once
d_gene: NA
j_gene: TRBJ1-5

CDR3nt: TGTGCCAGCAGTTTACCGTTCTATGGCTACACCTTC
CDR3aa: CASSLPFYGYTF
v_gene: TRBV12-3/TRBV12-4
abundance: NA
d_gene: NA
j_gene: TRBJ1-2

CDR3nt: TGTGCCATCAGTGAGCCGTTTCGAGCTGGAAACACCATATATTTT
CDR3aa: CAISEPFRAGNTIYF
v_gene: TRBV10-3
abundance: NA
d_gene: NA
j_gene: TRBJ1-3

CDR3nt: TGTGCCAGCAGCTCAACCAGGGGCTACGAGCCCGCAACTAATGAAAAACTGTTTTTT
CDR3aa: CASSSTRGYEPATNEKLFF
v_gene: TRBV7-6
abundance: NA
d_gene: NA
j_gene: TRBJ1-4

CDR3nt: TGTGCCAGCAGCTCGGGTGGGAATGAGCAGTTCTTC
CDR3aa: CASSSGGNEQFF
v_gene: TRBV9
abundance: NA
d_gene: NA
j_gene: TRBJ2-1

CDR3nt: TGCGCCAGCAGCTTGGCCTCGCGGGAGGTCGCAGATACGCAGTATTTT
CDR3aa: CASSLASREVADTQYF
v_gene: TRBV5-1
abundance: NA
d_gene: TRBD2
j_gene: TRBJ2-3

CDR3nt: TGTGCCAGCAGTCTCGGGCAGGGCTCCTACAATGAGCAGTTCTTC
CDR3aa: CASSLGQGSYNEQFF
v_gene: TRBV2
abundance: NA
d_gene: NA
j_gene: TRBJ2-1

CDR3nt: TGTGCCAGCAGCTCAGGGTTCGTTATGAACACTGAAGCTTTCTTT
CDR3aa: CASSSGFVMNTEAFF
v_gene: TRBV11-2
abundance: NA
d_gene: NA
j_gene: TRBJ1-1

CDR3nt: TGTGCCAGCAGCTTCCAGGGGAGAAGTGGAGATACGCAGTATTTT
CDR3aa: CASSFQGRSGDTQYF
v_gene: TRBV7-3
abundance: once
d_gene: NA
j_gene: TRBJ2-3

CDR3nt: TGTGCCAGCAGTGGGGGTGCGGGAAGCTCCTATAATTCACCCCTCCACTTT
CDR3aa: CASSGGAGSSYNSPLHF
v_gene: TRBV6-1
abundance: NA
d_gene: NA
j_gene: TRBJ1-6

CDR3nt: TGTGCCAGCAGCGTGGAGGGACAGCTCAACACTGAAGCTTTCTTT
CDR3aa: CASSVEGQLNTEAFF
v_gene: TRBV11-2
abundance: NA
d_gene: TRBD1
j_gene: TRBJ1-1

CDR3nt: TGTGCCAGCAGCGTAAGACTAGCGGGAGTGAGTGAGCAGTTCTTC
CDR3aa: CASSVRLAGVSEQFF
v_gene: TRBV9
abundance: NA
d_gene: TRBD2
j_gene: TRBJ2-1

CDR3nt: TGTGCCAGCAGTTTATTGGGACAGGGGGTGGAAAATGAGCAGTTCTTC
CDR3aa: CASSLLGQGVENEQFF
v_gene: TRBV27
abundance: NA
d_gene: TRBD1
j_gene: TRBJ2-1

CDR3nt: TGTGCCAGTAGTATAATTTTGTGGAGAGACAGGGGTTTCCCCGGGGAGCTGTTTTTT
CDR3aa: CASSIILWRDRGFPGELFF
v_gene: TRBV19
abundance: NA
d_gene: TRBD1
j_gene: TRBJ2-2

CDR3nt: TGTGCCAGCAGTGAAGCGCATGGACTTCTTTACGAGCAGTACTTC
CDR3aa: CASSEAHGLLYEQYF
v_gene: TRBV6-1
abundance: NA
d_gene: NA
j_gene: TRBJ2-7

CDR3nt: TGTGCCAGTACCCCAGTGAACATGAACACTGAAGCTTTCTTT
CDR3aa: CASTPVNMNTEAFF
v_gene: TRBV19
abundance: NA
d_gene: NA
j_gene: TRBJ1-1

CDR3nt: TGTGCCAGTTGTAAACTCCCGAACACCGGGGAGCTGTTTTTT
CDR3aa: CASCKLPNTGELFF
v_gene: TRBV9
abundance: NA
d_gene: NA
j_gene: TRBJ2-2

CDR3nt: TGTGCCAGTAGTATAATGGGCGGGAGAGCAACTAATGAAAAACTGTTTTTT
CDR3aa: CASSIMGGRATNEKLFF
v_gene: TRBV19
abundance: NA
d_gene: NA
j_gene: TRBJ1-4

CDR3nt: TGTGCCTGGAGTGCTCTTGATGAGCAGTTCTTC
CDR3aa: CAWSALDEQFF
v_gene: TRBV30
abundance: NA
d_gene: NA
j_gene: TRBJ2-1

CDR3nt: TGTGCCAGCACCCGGGACTCCCGCCAGCATTTT
CDR3aa: CASTRDSRQHF
v_gene: TRBV2
abundance: NA
d_gene: NA
j_gene: TRBJ1-5

CDR3nt: TGTGCCAGCAGTCGGCAGGCGATTGAAAAACTGTTTTTT
CDR3aa: CASSRQAIEKLFF
v_gene: TRBV12-3/TRBV12-4
abundance: once
d_gene: NA
j_gene: TRBJ1-4

CDR3nt: TGTGCCAGCAGTCAGATACGCACAGATACGCAGTATTTT
CDR3aa: CASSQIRTDTQYF
v_gene: TRBV7-2
abundance: NA
d_gene: NA
j_gene: TRBJ2-3

CDR3nt: TGCAGCGTTGTATCTAACTACGAGCAGTACTTC
CDR3aa: CSVVSNYEQYF
v_gene: TRBV29-1
abundance: NA
d_gene: NA
j_gene: TRBJ2-7

CDR3nt: TGCGCCAGCAGCTTGGTGGGGACAGCCATTGAAAAACTGTTTTTT
CDR3aa: CASSLVGTAIEKLFF
v_gene: TRBV5-1
abundance: NA
d_gene: TRBD1
j_gene: TRBJ1-4

CDR3nt: TGTGCCAGCAGTCCTCGCACCCCGTCTCCCGGGAAGAGCTCTGGAAACACCATATATTTT
CDR3aa: CASSPRTPSPGKSSGNTIYF
v_gene: TRBV27
abundance: NA
d_gene: NA
j_gene: TRBJ1-3

CDR3nt: TGTGCCTGGAGTGTAGACAGGGTGACTGAAGCTTTCTTT
CDR3aa: CAWSVDRVTEAFF
v_gene: TRBV30
abundance: once
d_gene: TRBD1
j_gene: TRBJ1-1

CDR3nt: TGTGCCAGCAGCCCGATCGACAGGGGGACTGGAAACACCATATATTTT
CDR3aa: CASSPIDRGTGNTIYF
v_gene: TRBV7-8
abundance: NA
d_gene: TRBD1
j_gene: TRBJ1-3

CDR3nt: TGTGCCAGCTCACCCCAAACGGTGGAGCTCTCTGGAAACACCATATATTTT
CDR3aa: CASSPQTVELSGNTIYF
v_gene: TRBV18
abundance: NA
d_gene: NA
j_gene: TRBJ1-3

CDR3nt: TGCAGCGTTGAAAGTCGGCGGGAAGATGGCTACACCTTC
CDR3aa: CSVESRREDGYTF
v_gene: TRBV29-1
abundance: few
d_gene: NA
j_gene: TRBJ1-2

CDR3nt: TGTGCCAGCAGCCGACCCCTCGGGGATACGCAGTATTTT
CDR3aa: CASSRPLGDTQYF
v_gene: TRBV7-2
abundance: NA
d_gene: NA
j_gene: TRBJ2-3

CDR3nt: TGTGCCAGCAGTGGACAGGGCGAGGCCAACGTCCTGACTTTC
CDR3aa: CASSGQGEANVLTF
v_gene: TRBV2
abundance: NA
d_gene: TRBD1
j_gene: TRBJ2-6

CDR3nt: TGTGCCAGCAGTGGAGGACTAGCGGGAGGATGGTACGAGCAGTACTTC
CDR3aa: CASSGGLAGGWYEQYF
v_gene: TRBV6-1
abundance: NA
d_gene: TRBD2
j_gene: TRBJ2-7

CDR3nt: TGTGCCAGCAGACGCGATACTAGCGATGAGCAGTTCTTC
CDR3aa: CASRRDTSDEQFF
v_gene: TRBV12-3/TRBV12-4
abundance: NA
d_gene: TRBD2
j_gene: TRBJ2-1

CDR3nt: TGTGCCAGCAGTTTTATGGGGGCGAATGAGCAGTTCTTC
CDR3aa: CASSFMGANEQFF
v_gene: TRBV27
abundance: once
d_gene: NA
j_gene: TRBJ2-1

CDR3nt: TGTGCTAGTGGTTTGGGGCAGGCGGGTGGCTACACCTTC
CDR3aa: CASGLGQAGGYTF
v_gene: TRBV12-5
abundance: NA
d_gene: NA
j_gene: TRBJ1-2

CDR3nt: TGTGCCAGCAGTTACTCTGGCGGGAGTGTCCCTGAGCAGTTCTTC
CDR3aa: CASSYSGGSVPEQFF
v_gene: TRBV6-6
abundance: once
d_gene: TRBD2
j_gene: TRBJ2-1

CDR3nt: TGTGCCAGCAGTCCTCGGGGGAAAGATGGCTACACCTTC
CDR3aa: CASSPRGKDGYTF
v_gene: TRBV27
abundance: NA
d_gene: NA
j_gene: TRBJ1-2

CDR3nt: TGTGCCAGCGCGGAGACAGCGAACACTGAAGCTTTCTTT
CDR3aa: CASAETANTEAFF
v_gene: TRBV19
abundance: NA
d_gene: NA
j_gene: TRBJ1-1

CDR3nt: TGTGCCAGCAGTTTCCAGATCTATGGCTACACCTTC
CDR3aa: CASSFQIYGYTF
v_gene: TRBV6-2/TRBV6-3
abundance: NA
d_gene: NA
j_gene: TRBJ1-2

CDR3nt: TGTGCCTGGATACAGCCCTCTGGGGCCAACGTCCTGACTTTC
CDR3aa: CAWIQPSGANVLTF
v_gene: TRBV30
abundance: NA
d_gene: NA
j_gene: TRBJ2-6

CDR3nt: TGTGCCAGCAGTTTGTGGGGCCCCGGCACAGATACGCAGTATTTT
CDR3aa: CASSLWGPGTDTQYF
v_gene: TRBV28
abundance: NA
d_gene: NA
j_gene: TRBJ2-3

CDR3nt: TGTGCCAGCAGCTCGGCCAGGAAGATCGACGAGCAGTTCTTC
CDR3aa: CASSSARKIDEQFF
v_gene: TRBV7-9
abundance: once
d_gene: NA
j_gene: TRBJ2-1

CDR3nt: TGTGCCAGCCGTCCCGGGGGACGCACTGAAGCTTTCTTT
CDR3aa: CASRPGGRTEAFF
v_gene: TRBV27
abundance: NA
d_gene: NA
j_gene: TRBJ1-1

CDR3nt: TGCGCCAGCAGCCCGCAGGTGAAGGGGGCCCTTAGTGGTGAGCAGTTCTTC
CDR3aa: CASSPQVKGALSGEQFF
v_gene: TRBV5-1
abundance: NA
d_gene: TRBD1
j_gene: TRBJ2-1

CDR3nt: TGTGCCAGCTCACCTGGACAGCCGTCGAGCTCTGGAAACACCATATATTTT
CDR3aa: CASSPGQPSSSGNTIYF
v_gene: TRBV18
abundance: NA
d_gene: NA
j_gene: TRBJ1-3

CDR3nt: TGTGCCAGTAGTGAACGAGGAGGGTCGGGCTACAATGAGCAGTTCTTC
CDR3aa: CASSERGGSGYNEQFF
v_gene: TRBV19
abundance: once
d_gene: NA
j_gene: TRBJ2-1

CDR3nt: TGTGCCAGCAGGCAACGAGGACAGGGCAGTACTGAAGCTTTCTTT
CDR3aa: CASRQRGQGSTEAFF
v_gene: TRBV7-9
abundance: NA
d_gene: TRBD1
j_gene: TRBJ1-1

CDR3nt: TGCAGCGTTACCGGGACAGGACTGCAAGAGACCCAGTACTTC
CDR3aa: CSVTGTGLQETQYF
v_gene: TRBV29-1
abundance: NA
d_gene: TRBD1
j_gene: TRBJ2-5

CDR3nt: TGTGCCAGCATTATCGGACAGCAAGAGACCCAGTACTTC
CDR3aa: CASIIGQQETQYF
v_gene: TRBV7-3
abundance: NA
d_gene: NA
j_gene: TRBJ2-5

CDR3nt: TGTGCCAGCAGCCCGGAAGGGACAGGGTACGAGACCCAGTACTTC
CDR3aa: CASSPEGTGYETQYF
v_gene: TRBV5-4
abundance: NA
d_gene: TRBD1
j_gene: TRBJ2-5